This T cell receptor (beta chain) was found in a study of identical twins. Unique molecular identifiers were present on the cDNA, and a universal primer site came from template switching. MiXCR, run by TCRdb on the 5' RACE reads, gives a single entry per CDR3 protein. The table includes 230,000 or so distinct CDR3 sequences, about 9% detected once. As regards this clonotype: What it binds is not known.

Study-wide results and limits: Not following the same donors, the study drew its conclusions from cross-sectional statistical analysis.

V lost 5 bases to trimming and J lost 0 bases, with 14 bases between them. The germline CDR1 and CDR2 sequences are SEHNR and FQNEAQ (reference sequence). The CDR3 has 15 residues. This sample also belongs to another study, concerning yellow fever vaccine responses in identical twins. That report notes: In identical twins, vaccine T cell responses appeared partly shared and partly individual.

Material: CD8+ T cells sorted from blood. The TCR comes from a young woman in good health. V is TRBV7-9 and J is TRBJ2-7; tentative D call: TRBD2 (5 bases). The CDR3 spells CASSPVSAGSYEQYF. The CDR3 DNA reads TGTGCCAGCAGCCCCGTCAGCGCGGGCTCCTACGAGCAGTACTTC.